Shown below are 5 T cell receptor beta chains from a single sample sequenced in a study of blood T cell repertoires in COVID-19. Data came from immunoSEQ multiplex PCR; TCRdb stores just in-frame clones and leaves some out. Here the sample spans fewer than 150,000 clones, 70% to 90% being singletons. Source material: peripheral blood. The receptors were sampled from a woman aged 50 to 60 with active or convalescent COVID-19.

V gene TRBV7-9 combines with J gene TRBJ2-5, with 7 bases lining up with TRBD2. CDR3 length: 19 residues. Germline V lookup: CDR1 SEHNR, CDR2 FQNEAQ (reference sequence). Trimming removed 4 bases from V and 2 bases from J; junction bases left unmatched: 19. The CDR3 nucleotides are TGTGCCAGCAGCTCTAGGGCGTTGGGGGTACTAGCGTGGCAAGAGACCCAGTACTTC. It specifies CASSSRALGVLAWQETQYF.

V gene TRBV19 combines with J gene TRBJ2-7; 12 bases match TRBD2. Germline-derived CDR1 and CDR2 are LNHDA and SQIVND (reference sequence). After removal of 5 bases from V and 0 bases from J, the junction contained 5 bases not matched to a gene. The CDR3 has 16 amino acids. CDR3: CASSVGLAGYSYEQYF. The CDR3, as DNA: TGTGCCAGTAGTGTCGGACTAGCGGGGTACTCCTACGAGCAGTACTTC.

The CDR3 sequence is CAISATGTGDEQYF. CDR3 bases: TGTGCCATCAGCGCAACCGGGACAGGGGACGAGCAGTACTTC. The chain links TRBV10-3 to TRBJ2-7, with 10 bases that match TRBD1. Trimming removed 6 bases from V and 5 bases from J; junction bases left unmatched: 7. Germline V gene lookup returns CDR1 ENHRY and CDR2 SYGVKD. This CDR3 spans 14 amino acids.

V gene TRBV4-3 combines with J gene TRBJ1-2; 7 bases agree with TRBD1. CDR1 and CDR2 (germline): LGHNA, YSLEER. The CDR3 is 15 amino acids. V lost 0 bases, J lost 4 bases, and 5 bases stayed unmatched. The CDR3, as DNA: TGCGCCAGCAGCCAAGATAGGGCAGGGGGCTATGGCTACACCTTC. This sequence encodes CASSQDRAGGYGYTF.

The gene calls are TRBV2 and TRBJ1-4; 10 bases agree with TRBD1. V was clipped by 6 bases and J by 2 bases; unmatched bases: 21. The CDR3 spans 21 residues. Looked up from germline, CDR1 is SNHLY and CDR2 is FYNNEI. This CDR3 is CASSMRGRTGGRSSTNEKLFF. The CDR3 nucleotides are TGTGCCAGCAGCATGAGGGGCCGGACAGGGGGTAGGAGTTCTACTAATGAAAAACTGTTTTTT.